This T cell receptor beta chain was obtained from a study of Ad26.COV2.S vaccination and SARS-CoV-2 variants. Treatment reported: some 20 received Ad26.COV2.S at low or high dose, single or two shots; roughly five received placebo; per-sample allocation not given. Collection of samples fell on day 63 after the first vaccine or placebo injection. This person who donated was an adult of 18-55 years in Boston. Expression of Wuhan-strain SARS-CoV-2 spike came from the Ad26 vector that formed the vaccine. Profiled with immunoSEQ multiplex PCR; TCRdb holds only in-frame clones, not every one. The sample carries roughly 390,000 clones, 75% to 90% recorded once. V was cut by 4 bases and J by 5 bases, with 11 bases left in between. This CDR3 contains 13 residues. Germline loops: CDR1 SEHNR, CDR2 FQNEAQ (reference sequence). As to this clone: What it binds is unknown. The same CDR3 is also encoded by other DNA sequences in this sample.

General study points: Assessments of TCR breadth and depth may have underestimated the total T cell responses. Placebo recipients and vaccine recipients were similar in non-spike TCR breadth.

The chain uses TRBV7-9 and TRBJ1-2; D is possibly TRBD1 (5 bases). The TCR originated in a person between 18 and 60 years old who received the Ad26.COV2.S COVID-19 vaccine or a placebo. Material: peripheral blood, obtained in a trial of Ad26.COV2.S vaccine versus placebo. Written as DNA, the CDR3 is TGTGCCAGCAGCTCCGGGGGGGATTATGGCTACACCTTC. Protein: CASSSGGDYGYTF.